The rows below give T cell receptor beta chains drawn from one sample of a study of cytomegalovirus exposure and HLA in healthy donors. The protocol was immunoSEQ multiplex PCR, while the TCRdb copy is restricted to in-frame clones and leaves out a portion. This table holds about 200,000 clones, roughly 84% found once. The sample taken for sequencing was PBMCs. The receptors were gathered from a girl under 18 in good health and CMV-seronegative. CDR3s include the opening cysteine and the closing phenylalanine or tryptophan. The order of the fields is J gene, V gene, clone size, D gene, CDR3 protein, CDR3 DNA. The D gene is left open where the match is weak. Only part of the rows carry a size: once, few, many, or a class if the clone is expanded.

j_call: TRBJ1-4
v_call: TRBV7-2
clone_size: few
d_call: TRBD1
cdr3_aa: CASSFNRGNGKLFF
cdr3_nt: TGTGCCAGCAGCTTTAACAGGGGGAACGGAAAACTGTTTTTT

j_call: TRBJ2-7
v_call: TRBV4-2
clone_size: -
d_call: -
cdr3_aa: CASSQGKTGYEQYF
cdr3_nt: TGTGCCAGCAGCCAAGGAAAGACAGGCTACGAGCAGTACTTC

j_call: TRBJ2-7
v_call: TRBV6-1
clone_size: -
d_call: -
cdr3_aa: CASSVRTVYEQYF
cdr3_nt: TGTGCCAGCAGTGTCCGGACAGTCTACGAGCAGTACTTC

j_call: TRBJ1-2
v_call: TRBV29-1
clone_size: -
d_call: -
cdr3_aa: CSVNPHRGEGYTF
cdr3_nt: TGCAGCGTTAATCCCCACCGCGGGGAGGGCTACACCTTC

j_call: TRBJ1-1
v_call: TRBV27
clone_size: -
d_call: -
cdr3_aa: CASEGVGTEAFF
cdr3_nt: TGTGCCAGCGAGGGGGTAGGAACTGAAGCTTTCTTT

j_call: TRBJ2-7
v_call: TRBV28
clone_size: -
d_call: -
cdr3_aa: CASSLSSSYEQYF
cdr3_nt: TGTGCCAGCAGTTTATCCAGTTCCTACGAGCAGTACTTC

j_call: TRBJ1-5
v_call: TRBV27
clone_size: -
d_call: -
cdr3_aa: CASSRTPGSQPQHF
cdr3_nt: TGTGCCAGCAGCCGGACACCCGGGAGTCAGCCCCAGCATTTT

j_call: TRBJ2-3
v_call: TRBV5-1
clone_size: -
d_call: TRBD1
cdr3_aa: CASSLRTGGVTDTQYF
cdr3_nt: TGCGCCAGCAGCCTACGGACAGGGGGCGTTACAGATACGCAGTATTTT

j_call: TRBJ2-3
v_call: TRBV4-1
clone_size: -
d_call: TRBD2
cdr3_aa: CASSQRDSGRTRTDTQYF
cdr3_nt: TGCGCCAGCAGCCAACGTGATAGCGGGAGGACCCGCACAGATACGCAGTATTTT

j_call: TRBJ1-2
v_call: TRBV5-5
clone_size: once
d_call: -
cdr3_aa: CASSLAETVYGYTF
cdr3_nt: TGTGCCAGCAGCTTGGCTGAGACAGTCTATGGCTACACCTTC

j_call: TRBJ2-7
v_call: TRBV28
clone_size: -
d_call: -
cdr3_aa: CASRYPGGSYEQYF
cdr3_nt: TGTGCCAGCAGGTATCCCGGCGGGTCCTACGAGCAGTACTTC

j_call: TRBJ2-2
v_call: TRBV9
clone_size: once
d_call: -
cdr3_aa: CASSARGLTELFF
cdr3_nt: TGTGCCAGCAGCGCCCGCGGGTTAACGGAGCTGTTTTTT

j_call: TRBJ2-1
v_call: TRBV7-9
clone_size: few
d_call: TRBD2
cdr3_aa: CASSPTSGGRYNEQFF
cdr3_nt: TGTGCCAGCAGTCCGACTAGCGGGGGCCGCTACAATGAGCAGTTCTTC

j_call: TRBJ2-2
v_call: TRBV10-1
clone_size: -
d_call: TRBD1
cdr3_aa: CASSDPRTGGNTGELFF
cdr3_nt: TGCGCCAGCAGTGACCCCCGGACAGGGGGCAACACCGGGGAGCTGTTTTTT

j_call: TRBJ2-7
v_call: TRBV15
clone_size: once
d_call: -
cdr3_aa: CATSSSYEQYF
cdr3_nt: TGTGCCACCAGCAGTAGCTACGAGCAGTACTTC

j_call: TRBJ1-2
v_call: TRBV4-1
clone_size: -
d_call: -
cdr3_aa: CASSQGRDRYGYTF
cdr3_nt: TGTGCCAGCAGCCAAGGTAGAGATCGGTATGGCTACACCTTC

j_call: TRBJ2-5
v_call: TRBV5-6
clone_size: -
d_call: -
cdr3_aa: CASSLVQGETQYF
cdr3_nt: TGTGCCAGCAGCTTAGTTCAGGGGGAGACCCAGTACTTC

j_call: TRBJ2-3
v_call: TRBV7-2
clone_size: -
d_call: TRBD2
cdr3_aa: CASRLSGSDTQYF
cdr3_nt: TGTGCCAGCCGACTTAGCGGGAGTGATACGCAGTATTTT

j_call: TRBJ1-4
v_call: TRBV6-1
clone_size: -
d_call: -
cdr3_aa: CASSEAIAEYEKLFF
cdr3_nt: TGTGCCAGCAGTGAAGCGATAGCAGAATATGAAAAACTGTTTTTT

j_call: TRBJ1-2
v_call: TRBV6-1
clone_size: -
d_call: -
cdr3_aa: CALRTVNYGYTF
cdr3_nt: TGTGCCCTTCGGACAGTCAACTATGGCTACACCTTC

j_call: TRBJ1-5
v_call: TRBV28
clone_size: -
d_call: -
cdr3_aa: CASSHHTNSNQPQHF
cdr3_nt: TGTGCCAGCAGCCACCACACAAATAGCAATCAGCCCCAGCATTTT

j_call: TRBJ1-1
v_call: TRBV6-1
clone_size: -
d_call: -
cdr3_aa: CASSVTGGNTEAFF
cdr3_nt: TGTGCCAGCAGTGTCACGGGTGGGAACACTGAAGCTTTCTTT

j_call: TRBJ1-3
v_call: TRBV11-1
clone_size: few
d_call: TRBD1
cdr3_aa: CASSPGQGSSGNTIYF
cdr3_nt: TGTGCCAGCAGCCCGGGACAGGGTTCCTCTGGAAACACCATATATTTT

j_call: TRBJ1-1
v_call: TRBV5-1
clone_size: -
d_call: TRBD1
cdr3_aa: CASRQGVNTEAFF
cdr3_nt: TGCGCCAGCAGACAGGGGGTGAACACTGAAGCTTTCTTT

j_call: TRBJ1-2
v_call: TRBV2
clone_size: -
d_call: TRBD1
cdr3_aa: CASSEFWQGASGYTF
cdr3_nt: TGTGCCAGCAGTGAATTTTGGCAGGGGGCGAGCGGCTACACCTTC

j_call: TRBJ1-5
v_call: TRBV7-8
clone_size: -
d_call: TRBD1
cdr3_aa: CASSLLGSAGGGQPQHF
cdr3_nt: TGTGCCAGCAGCTTATTAGGGTCCGCAGGGGGAGGTCAGCCCCAGCATTTT

j_call: TRBJ2-3
v_call: TRBV6-1
clone_size: -
d_call: TRBD2
cdr3_aa: CASSDSAGGADTQYF
cdr3_nt: TGTGCCAGCAGTGACTCGGCGGGGGGGGCAGATACGCAGTATTTT

j_call: TRBJ2-7
v_call: TRBV4-2
clone_size: -
d_call: -
cdr3_aa: CASSQVYGKGGEQYF
cdr3_nt: TGTGCCAGCAGCCAAGTATACGGGAAAGGAGGCGAGCAGTACTTC

j_call: TRBJ1-6
v_call: TRBV19
clone_size: -
d_call: -
cdr3_aa: CASSSGSYNSPLHF
cdr3_nt: TGTGCCAGCAGCTCGGGGAGCTATAATTCACCCCTCCACTTT

j_call: TRBJ2-1
v_call: TRBV13
clone_size: -
d_call: TRBD1
cdr3_aa: CASSLGPGQGGFYEQFF
cdr3_nt: TGTGCCAGCAGCTTAGGCCCCGGACAGGGAGGTTTCTATGAGCAGTTCTTC

j_call: TRBJ1-2
v_call: TRBV28
clone_size: -
d_call: -
cdr3_aa: CASSLQGVGGYTF
cdr3_nt: TGTGCCAGCAGTTTACAAGGGGTAGGAGGCTACACCTTC

j_call: TRBJ1-1
v_call: TRBV6-1
clone_size: -
d_call: -
cdr3_aa: CASRANGGTEAFF
cdr3_nt: TGTGCCAGCAGGGCGAACGGGGGAACTGAAGCTTTCTTT

j_call: TRBJ2-1
v_call: TRBV5-1
clone_size: -
d_call: -
cdr3_aa: CASSSAGGHEQFF
cdr3_nt: TGCGCCAGCAGCTCCGCTGGGGGCCATGAGCAGTTCTTC

j_call: TRBJ1-5
v_call: TRBV28
clone_size: -
d_call: TRBD1
cdr3_aa: CATRGRSNQPQHF
cdr3_nt: TGTGCCACCAGGGGGAGGAGCAATCAGCCCCAGCATTTT

j_call: TRBJ2-7
v_call: TRBV7-6
clone_size: -
d_call: TRBD1
cdr3_aa: CASSLVQGTGDYEQYF
cdr3_nt: TGTGCCAGCAGCTTAGTCCAGGGGACAGGGGATTACGAGCAGTACTTC

j_call: TRBJ1-2
v_call: TRBV7-9
clone_size: -
d_call: TRBD1
cdr3_aa: CASSSETGANYGYTF
cdr3_nt: TGTGCCAGCAGCTCGGAGACAGGGGCTAACTATGGCTACACCTTC

j_call: TRBJ2-3
v_call: TRBV9
clone_size: -
d_call: TRBD1
cdr3_aa: CASSVQGAASYADTQYF
cdr3_nt: TGTGCCAGCAGCGTGCAGGGGGCGGCATCTTATGCAGATACGCAGTATTTT

j_call: TRBJ1-5
v_call: TRBV29-1
clone_size: -
d_call: -
cdr3_aa: CSVQNRADQPQHF
cdr3_nt: TGCAGCGTCCAGAACAGGGCTGATCAGCCCCAGCATTTT

j_call: TRBJ2-7
v_call: TRBV6-7
clone_size: -
d_call: TRBD1
cdr3_aa: CASTKDSRGTREEQYF
cdr3_nt: TGTGCCAGCACCAAGGACAGCAGGGGGACGCGTGAAGAGCAGTACTTC

j_call: TRBJ2-7
v_call: TRBV5-1
clone_size: -
d_call: TRBD2
cdr3_aa: CASSLGSGRVEDFEQYF
cdr3_nt: TGCGCCAGCAGCTTGGGTAGCGGGAGGGTTGAGGACTTCGAGCAGTACTTC

j_call: TRBJ1-1
v_call: TRBV7-9
clone_size: -
d_call: -
cdr3_aa: CASSALNTEAFF
cdr3_nt: TGTGCCAGCAGCGCGCTGAACACTGAAGCTTTCTTT

j_call: TRBJ2-7
v_call: TRBV5-1
clone_size: -
d_call: TRBD2
cdr3_aa: CASSFYYSGRAKDEQYF
cdr3_nt: TGCGCCAGCAGCTTTTACTATAGCGGGAGGGCCAAGGACGAGCAGTACTTC

j_call: TRBJ1-2
v_call: TRBV7-9
clone_size: -
d_call: -
cdr3_aa: CASSPNVYGYTF
cdr3_nt: TGTGCCAGCAGCCCTAACGTTTATGGCTACACCTTC

j_call: TRBJ2-5
v_call: TRBV6-6
clone_size: -
d_call: TRBD2
cdr3_aa: CASSGRAVETQYF
cdr3_nt: TGTGCCAGCAGCGGGAGGGCCGTCGAGACCCAGTACTTC

j_call: TRBJ2-5
v_call: TRBV30
clone_size: -
d_call: TRBD2
cdr3_aa: CAVVGLAEETQYF
cdr3_nt: TGTGCCGTGGTGGGACTAGCGGAAGAGACCCAGTACTTC

j_call: TRBJ2-7
v_call: TRBV6-1
clone_size: once
d_call: TRBD1
cdr3_aa: CASCRGPGGLYEQYF
cdr3_nt: TGTGCCAGCTGTCGTGGTCCAGGGGGTCTCTACGAGCAGTACTTC

j_call: TRBJ1-5
v_call: TRBV10-3
clone_size: -
d_call: TRBD1
cdr3_aa: CAIRAGTDRGGDQPQHF
cdr3_nt: TGTGCCATCAGGGCAGGGACGGACAGGGGAGGAGATCAGCCCCAGCATTTT

j_call: TRBJ2-1
v_call: TRBV7-7
clone_size: -
d_call: -
cdr3_aa: CASSLGRLVGYNEQFF
cdr3_nt: TGTGCCAGCAGCTTAGGACGACTAGTCGGATACAATGAGCAGTTCTTC

j_call: TRBJ1-2
v_call: TRBV11-2
clone_size: -
d_call: TRBD1
cdr3_aa: CASSLRQGEYGYTF
cdr3_nt: TGTGCCAGCAGCCTTCGACAGGGGGAATATGGCTACACCTTC

j_call: TRBJ1-6
v_call: TRBV6-5
clone_size: -
d_call: -
cdr3_aa: CASSRTQGNNSPLHF
cdr3_nt: TGTGCCAGCAGTCGTACGCAGGGGAACAACTCACCCCTCCACTTT

j_call: TRBJ2-1
v_call: TRBV7-7
clone_size: -
d_call: TRBD2
cdr3_aa: CASSLSFPGAPSGLGNEQFF
cdr3_nt: TGTGCTAGCAGCTTATCCTTTCCAGGGGCTCCTAGCGGGCTCGGCAATGAGCAGTTCTTC

j_call: TRBJ2-2
v_call: TRBV7-2
clone_size: once
d_call: TRBD1
cdr3_aa: CASSLVPGGLTGELFF
cdr3_nt: TGTGCCAGCAGCTTAGTTCCAGGGGGTTTGACCGGGGAGCTGTTTTTT

j_call: TRBJ1-1
v_call: TRBV10-1
clone_size: -
d_call: -
cdr3_aa: CASTWGDRAFF
cdr3_nt: TGCGCCAGCACCTGGGGCGATCGCGCTTTCTTT

j_call: TRBJ1-5
v_call: TRBV5-4
clone_size: -
d_call: -
cdr3_aa: CASSLGGTNSNQPQHF
cdr3_nt: TGTGCCAGCAGCTTGGGTGGGACAAATAGCAATCAGCCCCAGCATTTT

j_call: TRBJ1-2
v_call: TRBV30
clone_size: -
d_call: TRBD1
cdr3_aa: CAWGPRTGTGPLGIVYTF
cdr3_nt: TGTGCCTGGGGACCAAGAACCGGGACAGGTCCCCTAGGAATAGTCTACACCTTC

j_call: TRBJ1-1
v_call: TRBV19
clone_size: few
d_call: -
cdr3_aa: CASSPRVQGFSLGFF
cdr3_nt: TGTGCCAGTAGTCCCCGAGTTCAGGGTTTTTCACTCGGTTTCTTT

j_call: TRBJ1-1
v_call: TRBV7-2
clone_size: -
d_call: -
cdr3_aa: CASSLPHGLNTEASF
cdr3_nt: TGTGCCAGCAGCTTACCACACGGGTTGAACACTGAAGCTTCCTTT

j_call: TRBJ1-5
v_call: TRBV28
clone_size: -
d_call: -
cdr3_aa: CASSPTGFRQPQHF
cdr3_nt: TGTGCCAGCAGTCCCACAGGGTTTCGGCAGCCCCAGCATTTT

j_call: TRBJ2-3
v_call: TRBV2
clone_size: -
d_call: -
cdr3_aa: CATTSLLTDTQYF
cdr3_nt: TGTGCCACTACTAGCCTTCTCACGGATACGCAGTATTTT